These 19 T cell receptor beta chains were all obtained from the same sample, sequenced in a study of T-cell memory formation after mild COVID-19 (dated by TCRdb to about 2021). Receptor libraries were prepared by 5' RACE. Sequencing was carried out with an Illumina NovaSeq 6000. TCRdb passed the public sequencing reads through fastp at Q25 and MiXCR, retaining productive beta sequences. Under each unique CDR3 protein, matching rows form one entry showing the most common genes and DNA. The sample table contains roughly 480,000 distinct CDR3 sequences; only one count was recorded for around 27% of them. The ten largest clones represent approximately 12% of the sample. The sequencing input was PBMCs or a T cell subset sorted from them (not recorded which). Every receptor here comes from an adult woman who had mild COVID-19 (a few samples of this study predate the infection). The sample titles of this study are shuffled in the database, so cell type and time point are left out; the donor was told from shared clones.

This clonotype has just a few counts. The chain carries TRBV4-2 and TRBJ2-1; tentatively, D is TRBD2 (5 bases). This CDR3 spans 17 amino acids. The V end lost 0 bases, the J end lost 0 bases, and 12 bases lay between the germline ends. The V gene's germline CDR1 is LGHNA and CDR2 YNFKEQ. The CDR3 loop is CASSQEVRGDSYNEQFF. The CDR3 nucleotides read TGTGCCAGCAGCCAAGAAGTCCGGGGAGACTCCTACAATGAGCAGTTCTTC.

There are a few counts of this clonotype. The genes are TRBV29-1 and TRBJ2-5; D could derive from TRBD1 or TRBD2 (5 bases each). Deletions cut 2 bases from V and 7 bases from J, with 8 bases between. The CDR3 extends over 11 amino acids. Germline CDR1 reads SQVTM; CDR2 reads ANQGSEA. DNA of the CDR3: TGCAGCGTTGAACAGAGGGGGACCCAGTACTTC. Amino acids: CSVEQRGTQYF.

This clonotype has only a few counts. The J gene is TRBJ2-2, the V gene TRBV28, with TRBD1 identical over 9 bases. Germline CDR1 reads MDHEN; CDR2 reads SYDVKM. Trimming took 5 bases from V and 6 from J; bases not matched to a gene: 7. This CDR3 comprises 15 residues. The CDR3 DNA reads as TGTGCCAGCAGTCCCGGGACAGGGTTGGCCGGGGAGCTGTTTTTT. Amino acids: CASSPGTGLAGELFF.

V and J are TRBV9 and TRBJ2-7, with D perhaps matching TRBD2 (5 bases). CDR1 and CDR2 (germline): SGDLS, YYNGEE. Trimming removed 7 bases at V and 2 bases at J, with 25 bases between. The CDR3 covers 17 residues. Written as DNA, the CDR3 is TGTGCCAGCGGACGGCGAAGACTACGTTGGGCTACCTACGAGCAGTACTTC. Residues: CASGRRRLRWATYEQYF.

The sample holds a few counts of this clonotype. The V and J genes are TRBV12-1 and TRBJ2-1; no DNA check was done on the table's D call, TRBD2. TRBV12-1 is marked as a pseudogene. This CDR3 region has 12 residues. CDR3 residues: CASSLSGTSPFF. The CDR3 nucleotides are TGTGCCAGCAGCCTTTCCGGGACTAGCCCGTTCTTC.

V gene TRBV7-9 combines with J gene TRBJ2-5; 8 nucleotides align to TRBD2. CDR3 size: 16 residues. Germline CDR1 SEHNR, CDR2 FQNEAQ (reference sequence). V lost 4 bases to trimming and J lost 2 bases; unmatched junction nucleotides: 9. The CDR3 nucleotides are TGTGCCAGCAGCTCCCCAGGACTAGCAGATCAAGAGACCCAGTACTTC. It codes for CASSSPGLADQETQYF.

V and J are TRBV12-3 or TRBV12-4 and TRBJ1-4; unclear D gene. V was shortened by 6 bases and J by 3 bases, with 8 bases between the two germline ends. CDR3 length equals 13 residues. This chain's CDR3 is CASSRPSNEKLFF. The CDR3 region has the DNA TGTGCCAGCAGCCGCCCGTCTAATGAAAAACTGTTTTTT.

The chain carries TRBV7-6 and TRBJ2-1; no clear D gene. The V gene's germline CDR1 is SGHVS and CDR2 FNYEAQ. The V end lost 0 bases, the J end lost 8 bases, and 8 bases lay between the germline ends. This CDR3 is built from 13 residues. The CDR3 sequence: CASSLAVEDEQFF. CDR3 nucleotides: TGTGCCAGCAGCTTAGCCGTAGAGGATGAGCAGTTCTTC.

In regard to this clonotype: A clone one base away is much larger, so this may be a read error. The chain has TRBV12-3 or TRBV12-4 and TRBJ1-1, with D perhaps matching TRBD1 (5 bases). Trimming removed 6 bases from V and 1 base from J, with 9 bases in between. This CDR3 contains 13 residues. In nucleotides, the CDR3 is TGTGCCAGCAGCCCGACAGCGAACACTGAAGCTTTCTTT. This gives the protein CASSPTANTEAFF.

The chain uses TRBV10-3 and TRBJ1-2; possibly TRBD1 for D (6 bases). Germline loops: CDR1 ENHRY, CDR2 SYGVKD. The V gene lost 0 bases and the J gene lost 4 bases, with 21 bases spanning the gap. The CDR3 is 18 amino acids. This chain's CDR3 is CAISESTGGPRTLYGYTF. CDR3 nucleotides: TGTGCCATCAGTGAGTCGACCGGGGGGCCGCGGACCCTCTATGGCTACACCTTC.

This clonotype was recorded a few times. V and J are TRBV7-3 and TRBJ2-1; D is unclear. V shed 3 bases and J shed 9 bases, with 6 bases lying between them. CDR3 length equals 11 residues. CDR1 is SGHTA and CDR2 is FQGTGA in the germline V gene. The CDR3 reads CASSLDGEQFF. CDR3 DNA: TGTGCCAGCAGCTTGGATGGTGAGCAGTTCTTC.

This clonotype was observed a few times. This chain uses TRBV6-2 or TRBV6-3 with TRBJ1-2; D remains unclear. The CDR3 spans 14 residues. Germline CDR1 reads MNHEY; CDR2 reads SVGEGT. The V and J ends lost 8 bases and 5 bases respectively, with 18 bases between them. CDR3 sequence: CASCPSKGGYGYTF. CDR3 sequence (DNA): TGTGCCAGCTGCCCATCGAAGGGAGGGTATGGCTACACCTTC.

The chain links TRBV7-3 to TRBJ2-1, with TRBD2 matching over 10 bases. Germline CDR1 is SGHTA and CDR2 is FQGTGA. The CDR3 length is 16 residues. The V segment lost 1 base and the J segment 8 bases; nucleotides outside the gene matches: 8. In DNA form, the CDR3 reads TGTGCCAGCAGCTTAAACCTCCTAGCGGGAGCAGATGAGCAGTTCTTC. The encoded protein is CASSLNLLAGADEQFF.

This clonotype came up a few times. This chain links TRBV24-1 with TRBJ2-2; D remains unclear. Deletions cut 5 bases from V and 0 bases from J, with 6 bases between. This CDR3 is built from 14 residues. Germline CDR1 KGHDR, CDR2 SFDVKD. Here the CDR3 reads CATSGRANTGELFF. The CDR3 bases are TGTGCCACCAGTGGCCGGGCGAACACCGGGGAGCTGTTTTTT.

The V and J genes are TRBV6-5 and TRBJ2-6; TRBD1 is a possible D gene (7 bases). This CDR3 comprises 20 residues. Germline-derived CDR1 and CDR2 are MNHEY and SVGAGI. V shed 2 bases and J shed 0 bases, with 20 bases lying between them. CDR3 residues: CASSYGLGGTANSGANVLTF. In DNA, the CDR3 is TGTGCCAGCAGTTACGGTCTCGGAGGGACAGCGAACTCTGGGGCCAACGTCCTGACTTTC.

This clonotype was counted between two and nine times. CDR3 sequence reads: CASSQEPGQGTDTQYF. Here the CDR3 DNA reads TGCGCCAGCAGCCAAGAACCGGGACAGGGCACAGATACGCAGTATTTT. The V call is TRBV4-3, the J call TRBJ2-3, with 8 bases matching TRBD1. CDR1 is LGHNA and CDR2 is YSLEER in the germline V gene. V gave up 0 bases and J gave up 1 base; unmatched junction bases: 3. The CDR3 has 16 amino acids.

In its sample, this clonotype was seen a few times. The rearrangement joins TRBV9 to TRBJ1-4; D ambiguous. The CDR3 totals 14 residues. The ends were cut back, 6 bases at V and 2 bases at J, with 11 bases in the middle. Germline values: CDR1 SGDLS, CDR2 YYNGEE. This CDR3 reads CASTPGTTNEKLFF. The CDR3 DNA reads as TGTGCCAGCACCCCGGGCACGACTAATGAAAAACTGTTTTTT. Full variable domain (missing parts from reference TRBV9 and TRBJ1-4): DSGVTQTPKHLITATGQRVTLRCSPRSGDLSVYWYQQSLDQGLQFLIQYYNGEERAKGNILERFSAQQFPDLHSELNLSSLELGDSALYFCASTPGTTNEKLFFGSGTQLSVL.

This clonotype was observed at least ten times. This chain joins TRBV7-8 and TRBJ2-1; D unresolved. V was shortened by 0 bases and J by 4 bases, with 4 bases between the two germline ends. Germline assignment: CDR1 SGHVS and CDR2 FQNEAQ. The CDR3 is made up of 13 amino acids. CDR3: CASSLALYNEQFF. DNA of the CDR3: TGTGCCAGCAGCTTAGCTCTGTACAATGAGCAGTTCTTC.

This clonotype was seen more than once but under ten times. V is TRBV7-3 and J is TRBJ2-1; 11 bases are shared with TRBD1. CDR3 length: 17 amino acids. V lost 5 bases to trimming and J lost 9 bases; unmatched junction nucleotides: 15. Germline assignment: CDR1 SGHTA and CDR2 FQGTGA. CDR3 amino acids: CASSNQRPGQGGIEQFF. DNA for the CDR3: TGTGCCAGCAGCAACCAACGCCCGGGACAGGGGGGTATTGAGCAGTTCTTC. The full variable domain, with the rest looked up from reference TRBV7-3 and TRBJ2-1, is GAGVSQTPSNKVTEKGKYVELRCDPISGHTALYWYRQSLGQGPEFLIYFQGTGAADDSGLPNDRFFAVRPEGSVSTLKIQRTERGDSAVYLCASSNQRPGQGGIEQFFGPGTRLTVL.